This TCR beta chain was recorded in a study of T-cell reconstitution after alpha-beta-depleted transplantation in children. This clonotype was seen a handful of times. For TCRbeta, the library was prepared with unique molecular identifiers. A single record per CDR3 protein comes from TCRdb applying MiXCR to the PCR reads. The sample has 420,000 or so distinct CDR3 sequences, 11% seen once. The material sequenced was PBMCs from the stem cell graft donor, taken from the stem cell graft. The receptor's source is a human donor who donated a stem cell graft to a child with acute myeloid leukemia.

The CDR3 spells CSARGEGLAGGRLYNEQFF. CDR3 in DNA: TGCAGTGCTAGAGGAGAGGGACTAGCGGGAGGGAGGCTCTACAATGAGCAGTTCTTC. The chain employs TRBV20-1 and TRBJ2-1; 16 bases align to TRBD2. Germline CDR1 and CDR2: DFQATT and SNEGSKA (reference sequence). V shed 1 base and J 3 bases; nucleotides not matched to a gene: 9. The CDR3 spans 19 residues.